Shown below are 19 T cell receptor beta chains from a single sample sequenced in a study of cytomegalovirus exposure and HLA in healthy donors. The study ran its PCR with 60 Vbeta and 13 Jbeta primers. Using immunoSEQ multiplex PCR, the repertoire was profiled, and TCRdb retains in-frame clones only, with some absent. The data show about 170,000 clones, with 75% to 90% seen just once and more than 1% held by the top ten. Sequencing input: PBMCs. Receptors were obtained from a boy younger than 10 in good health and CMV-seronegative.

This chain connects TRBV5-1 to TRBJ2-2; a possible D gene is TRBD1 (5 bases). Trimming shortened V by 2 bases and J by 6 bases, and 11 bases separated the two germline ends. From germline, CDR1 is SGHRS and CDR2 YFSETQ. The CDR3 covers 14 residues. The CDR3 here is CASSFTQGSGELFF. The DNA of the CDR3 is TGCGCCAGCAGCTTCACCCAGGGATCCGGGGAGCTGTTTTTT.

This clone was detected a few times. DNA for the CDR3: TGTGCCAGCAGCCAAGACAGGGCGAAAAACATTCAGTACTTC. Its protein is CASSQDRAKNIQYF. The V call is TRBV4-2, the J call TRBJ2-4; D possibly corresponds to TRBD1 (5 bases). CDR1 and CDR2 (germline): LGHNA, YNFKEQ. CDR3 size: 14 residues. V dropped 0 bases and J dropped 4 bases, with 7 bases sitting between them.

V usage is TRBV7-8 and J usage is TRBJ1-5; D is unresolved. This CDR3 contains 13 residues. The germline V and J ends were trimmed by 1 base and 4 bases, with 5 bases remaining between them. Germline CDR1 reads SGHVS; CDR2 reads FQNEAQ. The CDR3 nucleotides read TGTGCCAGCAGCTTAGATTTAAATCAGCCCCAGCATTTT. Residues: CASSLDLNQPQHF.

The chain couples TRBV29-1 to TRBJ2-5; D perhaps matches TRBD2 (5 bases). The CDR3 has 12 residues. Germline CDR1 reads SQVTM; CDR2 reads ANQGSEA. The chain's CDR3 is CITPRESETQYF. The CDR3 DNA sequence: TGCATCACCCCTCGGGAAAGCGAGACCCAGTACTTC.

The chain has TRBV7-9 and TRBJ2-7; 14 bases line up with TRBD2. This CDR3 spans 15 amino acids. Trimming took 5 bases from V and 7 from J; bases not matched to a gene: 7. The germline V gene encodes CDR1 SEHNR and CDR2 FQNEAQ (reference sequence). DNA for the CDR3: TGTGCCAGCAGCCGGGGGGGACTAGCGGGAGTAGAGCAGTACTTC. As protein: CASSRGGLAGVEQYF.

The chain joins TRBV7-2 to TRBJ1-1; weak D call: TRBD1 (6 bases). Germline V gene sequence: CDR1 SGHTA, CDR2 FQGNSA. CDR3 length equals 13 residues. The V end lost 3 bases, the J end lost 4 bases, and 9 bases lay between the germline ends. CDR3 bases: TGTGCCAGCAGCTTTACAGGGCGCACTGAAGCTTTCTTT. Its protein is CASSFTGRTEAFF.

The V and J genes are TRBV5-1 and TRBJ2-7; unclear D gene. Trimming left V 4 bases short and J 3 bases short, with 11 bases between. The CDR3 spans 13 residues. Germline CDR1 reads SGHRS; CDR2 reads YFSETQ. CDR3 nucleotides: TGCGCCAGCAGCCAATCACCAGGCTACGAGCAGTACGTC. Its protein is CASSQSPGYEQYV.

V is TRBV27 and J is TRBJ2-7; 8 bases map to TRBD2. The V gene end was trimmed by 2 bases and the J gene end by 4 bases; junction bases not matched to a gene: 7. CDR1 and CDR2 from the germline V gene are MNHEY and SMNVEV (reference sequence). This CDR3 region has 15 residues. The DNA of the CDR3 is TGTGCCAGCAGTTTAATAGCGGGGAGAGAATACGAGCAGTACTTC. Translated, it gives CASSLIAGREYEQYF.

This chain joins TRBV6-5 and TRBJ2-1; weak D call: TRBD2 (6 bases). Germline V gene data show CDR1 as MNHEY and CDR2 as SVGAGI. This CDR3 comprises 14 residues. Between the trimmed V and J ends, which lost 6 bases and 1 base, there was a span of 10 bases. The CDR3 DNA reads as TGTGCCAGCAGGGCAGGGAGGTCCTACAATGAGCAGTTCTTC. Residues: CASRAGRSYNEQFF.

This chain joins TRBV27 and TRBJ1-5; 9 bases match TRBD1. This CDR3 region has 17 residues. The germline V gene encodes CDR1 MNHEY and CDR2 SMNVEV (reference sequence). V lost 6 bases, J lost 0 bases, and 9 bases stayed unmatched. CDR3 sequence reads: CASRMTGGIDSNQPQHF. CDR3 bases: TGTGCCAGCAGAATGACAGGGGGTATTGATAGCAATCAGCCCCAGCATTTT.

In its sample, this clone was seen a few times. The chain carries TRBV6-6 and TRBJ2-3, with D possibly matching TRBD2 (5 bases). Germline values: CDR1 MNHNY, CDR2 SVGAGI (reference sequence). CDR3 length: 14 residues. Trimming pared 0 bases from V and 5 bases from J, leaving 9 bases between. Here the CDR3 reads CASSYSEEGDTQYF. The DNA for the CDR3 is TGTGCCAGCAGTTACTCCGAAGAGGGAGATACGCAGTATTTT.

The genes are TRBV13 and TRBJ2-6, with 9 bases aligning to TRBD1. This CDR3 spans 17 amino acids. CDR1 and CDR2 from the germline V gene are PRHDT and FYEKMQ (reference sequence). Trimming cost V 6 bases and J 1 base; bases outside gene matches: 7. This CDR3 reads CASRFTGGASGANVLTF. The CDR3 coding sequence is TGTGCCAGCAGATTCACAGGGGGCGCGTCTGGGGCCAACGTCCTGACTTTC.

CDR3 bases: TGTGCCAGCAGCTCCCCCACGGGACTAGCGGGAGGGTACGAGCAGTACTTC. Protein product: CASSSPTGLAGGYEQYF. The rearrangement joins TRBV7-2 to TRBJ2-7; 16 nucleotides match TRBD2. The CDR3 is 17 residues long. Germline-derived CDR1 and CDR2 are SGHTA and FQGNSA. V trimming: 4 bases; J trimming: 4 bases; junction bases outside the gene matches: 7.

The V and J genes are TRBV7-9 and TRBJ2-1; D is perhaps TRBD2 (6 bases). V was pared by 5 bases and J by 5 bases, with 16 bases between. CDR3 size: 15 residues. Germline loops: CDR1 SEHNR, CDR2 FQNEAQ (reference sequence). Written as DNA, the CDR3 is TGTGCCAGCAGCCAGGTTAGGGAGGCGGACAATGAGCAGTTCTTC. Translated, it gives CASSQVREADNEQFF.

The gene calls are TRBV7-9 and TRBJ1-2, with D possibly matching TRBD1 (6 bases). Deletions cut 5 bases from V and 5 bases from J, with 12 bases between. CDR1 is SEHNR and CDR2 is FQNEAQ in the germline V gene (reference sequence). This CDR3 has 13 residues. The CDR3 sequence is CASSRDTRYGYTF. In DNA, the CDR3 is TGTGCCAGCAGCCGGGACACTAGATATGGCTACACCTTC.

The chain recombines TRBV5-1 with TRBJ1-1; D call uncertain. The CDR3 totals 14 residues. Germline lookup yields CDR1 SGHRS and CDR2 YFSETQ. The germline V and J ends were trimmed by 4 bases and 7 bases, with 17 bases remaining between them. CDR3 DNA sequence: TGCGCCAGCAGCCCAAACGGGAACAGAAATGAAGCTTTCTTT. It codes for CASSPNGNRNEAFF.

The chain joins TRBV7-9 to TRBJ1-3; TRBD1 aligns across 8 bases. The J segment lost 0 bases and the V segment lost 1 base, leaving 5 bases of the junction unmatched. This CDR3 spans 17 amino acids. Germline values: CDR1 SEHNR, CDR2 FQNEAQ (reference sequence). CDR3 DNA: TGTGCCAGCAGCTTAGGGACAGGGTCTTCCTCTGGAAACACCATATATTTT. Its translation: CASSLGTGSSSGNTIYF.

The chain carries TRBV6-1 and TRBJ1-2; D is uncertain. This CDR3 has 14 residues. Germline CDR1 reads MNHNS; CDR2 reads SASEGT. The V and J ends lost 6 bases and 2 bases respectively, with 13 bases between them. The CDR3 sequence is CASRSSGINYGYTF. The CDR3 region has the DNA TGTGCCAGCAGGTCATCCGGGATCAACTATGGCTACACCTTC.

This chain connects TRBV28 to TRBJ2-7; TRBD2 agrees at 7 bases. This CDR3 contains 14 residues. Trimming removed 3 bases from V and 5 bases from J; junction bases left unmatched: 7. From germline, CDR1 is MDHEN and CDR2 SYDVKM. CDR3 coding DNA: TGTGCCAGCAGTTTCAGCGGGAAGGTCCACGAGCAGTACTTC. This encodes CASSFSGKVHEQYF.